This record concerns one T cell receptor (beta chain) sequence. In the authors' workflow: Reference gene primer amplification yielded estimated nucleated cell counts. Some clones are missing from TCRdb's copy, which holds only in-frame ones; the method was immunoSEQ multiplex PCR. V and J calls plus clone size are reproduced from that table; the DNA served to infer D and trimming. There are some 72,000 clones in the sample; around nine tenths occur only once, and under 6% lies in the top ten. The data stem from a study of blood T cell repertoires in COVID-19. Study in general: Researchers got acute and convalescent COVID-19 samples from the United States, Italy and Spain.

The TCR sequence derives from a man in his fifties or sixties with active COVID-19. Sequencing was performed on peripheral blood.

For the CDR3, the DNA is TGTGCCAGCTCACCCGGACAGGACACTGAAGCTTTCTTT. Amino acid sequence: CASSPGQDTEAFF. This chain links TRBV18 with TRBJ1-1; 7 nucleotides align to TRBD1. Germline CDR1 is KGHSH and CDR2 is LQKENI. CDR3 length: 13 residues. V lost 3 bases, J lost 3 bases, and 1 base stayed unmatched.